This TCR beta chain was profiled in a study of radiation and T cells in renal cell carcinoma. Points from the study as a whole: Top tumor clonotypes rose in blood 2 weeks post-radiation, then contracted.

TCRdb's copy holds only in-frame clones and misses some; the assay was immunoSEQ multiplex PCR. The sample consists of roughly 80,000 clones, over 65% of them appearing once. As to time point: blood 4 weeks post-SBRT, at nephrectomy. Treatment denoted: 15 Gy SBRT to primary tumor, nephrectomy 4 weeks later. Germline V gene data show CDR1 as SGHTA and CDR2 as FQGNSA. CDR3 length: 14 amino acids. Of note for this clone: What it recognizes is unknown. Relative to the germline gene, one junction end is altered; a read error may explain this.

The material was blood, obtained from a patient whose treatment included radiotherapy and nephrectomy. This TCR was recovered from a woman aged 55-70 years with renal cell carcinoma. The chain carries TRBV7-2 and TRBJ1-2; D is ambiguous. CDR3 DNA: TGTGCCAGCATCTTAGACACCCCTTCCTATGGCTACACCTTC. Amino acid sequence: CASILDTPSYGYTF.